The clone carrying this TCR beta chain was seen at least ten times. Its cognate antigen is unknown. The V and J ends lost 2 bases and 2 bases respectively, with 6 bases between them. The CDR3 contains 13 residues. Germline values: CDR1 SGHTA, CDR2 FQGTGA. This sample was taken from a study of metastatic and nonmetastatic thyroid tumors. The wider study: Thyroid patients, malignant and benign, had repertoires compared across blood and tumor or nodule tissue. General study points: In blood and tumor, TCR beta diversity was reportedly significantly higher in malignant thyroid tumors than in benign nodules.

Prior to thyroid surgery, none of the patients had received any treatment. TCRdb ran MiXCR on the PCR reads. The sample holds about 40,000 clones, less than 20% seen once. J is TRBJ2-5 and V is TRBV7-3, with D tentatively TRBD2 (5 bases). The sequence was collected from a female donor with papillary thyroid cancer or a benign thyroid nodule (not recorded which). Some clones in this sample may be carry-over from other donors' samples. The sequenced sample consisted of blood. CDR3 region: CASSLSGQETQYF. CDR3 sequence (DNA): TGTGCCAGCAGCTTATCGGGACAAGAGACCCAGTACTTC.